This TCR beta chain emerged from a study of beta chain features in type 1 diabetes. Study findings and constraints: Sequencing of cDNA might inflate the share of cells that strongly express TCR.

The study reverse transcribed the entire isolated RNA, so it sequenced expressed TCRB transcripts. Profiling relied on immunoSEQ multiplex PCR, and the TCRdb table lists in-frame clones only, not all of them. Of 350,000 or so clones in the sample, roughly 21% were seen once. The CDR3 spans 13 residues. The germline V gene has CDR1 SQVTM and CDR2 ANQGSEA. V lost 5 bases, J lost 3 bases, and 13 bases lay in between. The table lists this clone with a few counts. As yet, its antigen is unknown. This receptor was identified in a woman aged 18-29 years in good health. The chain carries TRBV29-1 and TRBJ2-5, with D tentatively TRBD1 (6 bases). The specimen sequenced was naive CD4+ T cells from blood. The DNA of the CDR3 is TGCAGCGTTAATGGACAGTATGAAGAGACCCAGTACTTC. Its protein is CSVNGQYEETQYF.